Listed below are T cell receptor beta chains from one sample, sequenced in a study of T cells in localized non-small cell lung cancer. Data came from immunoSEQ multiplex PCR; TCRdb stores just in-frame clones and leaves some out. The data contain under 75,000 clones, 80% to 90% of them singletons. The source was peripheral blood, collected before any cancer treatment. All receptors derive from a male donor at least 60 years old with stage III squamous cell lung carcinoma. The CDR3 runs from the conserved cysteine through the conserved F or W. The D gene is left open where the match is weak. A row's size may be missing; if present it is once, few, many or a size class.

abundance: NA
v_gene: TRBV7-2
j_gene: TRBJ1-6
d_gene: NA
CDR3aa: CASSPGGFNSPLHF
CDR3nt: TGTGCCAGCAGCCCCGGAGGGTTCAATTCACCCCTCCACTTT

abundance: NA
v_gene: TRBV9
j_gene: TRBJ1-2
d_gene: NA
CDR3aa: CASSPRWGTGGYTF
CDR3nt: TGTGCCAGCAGCCCCAGGTGGGGAACCGGCGGCTACACCTTC

abundance: NA
v_gene: TRBV7-2
j_gene: TRBJ1-6
d_gene: NA
CDR3aa: CASSLVFGAGSPLHF
CDR3nt: TGTGCCAGCAGCTTAGTGTTCGGGGCTGGTTCACCCCTCCACTTT

abundance: NA
v_gene: TRBV4-1
j_gene: TRBJ2-2
d_gene: NA
CDR3aa: CASSQDWVTANTGELFF
CDR3nt: TGCGCCAGCAGCCAAGATTGGGTTACCGCGAACACCGGGGAGCTGTTTTTT

abundance: NA
v_gene: TRBV2
j_gene: TRBJ2-5
d_gene: NA
CDR3aa: CASRAGLRETQYF
CDR3nt: TGTGCCAGCAGGGCGGGACTCCGGGAGACCCAGTACTTC

abundance: few
v_gene: TRBV7-3
j_gene: TRBJ1-3
d_gene: NA
CDR3aa: CASSLGAGNTIYF
CDR3nt: TGTGCCAGCAGCTTGGGGGCTGGAAACACCATATATTTT

abundance: NA
v_gene: TRBV7-9
j_gene: TRBJ2-2
d_gene: NA
CDR3aa: CASSLGGVGELFF
CDR3nt: TGTGCCAGCAGCTTAGGCGGCGTTGGGGAGCTGTTTTTT

abundance: NA
v_gene: TRBV5-3
j_gene: TRBJ1-1
d_gene: NA
CDR3aa: CARSLPAEAFF
CDR3nt: TGTGCCAGAAGCCTGCCGGCTGAAGCTTTCTTT

abundance: NA
v_gene: TRBV6-1
j_gene: TRBJ1-2
d_gene: NA
CDR3aa: CASSEGDVKSRYGYTF
CDR3nt: TGTGCCAGCAGTGAAGGAGACGTGAAATCTCGGTATGGCTACACCTTC

abundance: NA
v_gene: TRBV28
j_gene: TRBJ1-1
d_gene: NA
CDR3aa: CASRSLSTEAFF
CDR3nt: TGTGCCAGCAGATCCCTCAGCACTGAAGCTTTCTTT

abundance: once
v_gene: TRBV15
j_gene: TRBJ1-1
d_gene: TRBD1
CDR3aa: CATSRDTGGSTEAFF
CDR3nt: TGTGCCACCAGCAGAGATACAGGGGGGTCCACTGAAGCTTTCTTT

abundance: NA
v_gene: TRBV19
j_gene: TRBJ2-1
d_gene: TRBD2
CDR3aa: CASSRIGRRNEQFF
CDR3nt: TGTGCCAGTAGCCGAATCGGGAGGCGGAATGAGCAGTTCTTC

abundance: NA
v_gene: TRBV6-1
j_gene: TRBJ1-1
d_gene: TRBD1
CDR3aa: CASSDTWTGNTEAFF
CDR3nt: TGTGCCAGCAGTGACACCTGGACAGGGAACACTGAAGCTTTCTTT

abundance: NA
v_gene: TRBV28
j_gene: TRBJ1-6
d_gene: TRBD1
CDR3aa: CAYRTGGNNNSPLHF
CDR3nt: TGTGCCTACAGGACAGGGGGTAACAATAATTCACCCCTCCACTTT

abundance: NA
v_gene: TRBV11-2
j_gene: TRBJ2-3
d_gene: TRBD2
CDR3aa: CASSPDKRGGTDTQYF
CDR3nt: TGTGCCAGCAGCCCTGACAAGCGGGGGGGCACAGATACGCAGTATTTT

abundance: NA
v_gene: TRBV7-9
j_gene: TRBJ2-3
d_gene: TRBD2
CDR3aa: CASRPEGSGGAGTQYF
CDR3nt: TGTGCCAGCAGACCCGAGGGTAGCGGGGGTGCGGGTACGCAGTATTTT

abundance: NA
v_gene: TRBV9
j_gene: TRBJ1-3
d_gene: NA
CDR3aa: CASRSGNTIYF
CDR3nt: TGTGCCAGCAGGAGTGGAAACACCATATATTTT

abundance: NA
v_gene: TRBV5-6
j_gene: TRBJ1-4
d_gene: NA
CDR3aa: CASSLGGSDEKLFF
CDR3nt: TGTGCCAGCAGCTTGGGCGGTTCAGATGAAAAACTGTTTTTT

abundance: NA
v_gene: TRBV30
j_gene: TRBJ1-1
d_gene: NA
CDR3aa: CAWSVPGLNTEAFF
CDR3nt: TGTGCCTGGAGTGTCCCGGGCCTGAACACTGAAGCTTTCTTT

abundance: NA
v_gene: TRBV15
j_gene: TRBJ1-4
d_gene: NA
CDR3aa: CATRRGGAYEKLFF
CDR3nt: TGTGCCACCAGAAGAGGGGGAGCTTATGAAAAACTGTTTTTT